A selection of T cell receptor beta chains follows, all from one sample in a study of shared clonotypes between healthy human individuals. TCRdb's copy holds only in-frame clones and misses some; the assay was immunoSEQ multiplex PCR. The repertoire holds millions of clones, with approximately 93% as singletons. The sample was naive CD4+ T cells from PBMCs. The receptors were gathered from a man younger than 30 in good health. Some clones in this sample may be carry-over from other donors' samples. CDR3s leave out the opening cysteine and the closing phenylalanine or tryptophan. Where a row states a size, it is once, few, many or the class of an expanded clone; other rows omit it.

abundance	v_gene	CDR3aa
once	TRBV4-3	ASSQEGQGPYEQY
-	TRBV7-3	ASSSTSGGEQF
once	TRBV6-5	ASSRTGRGNQPQH
-	TRBV5-6	ASSLFSVTYNEQF
-	TRBV28	ASSFPGLAVSYNEQF
-	TRBV5-1	ASSSKGALMETQY
-	TRBV6-1	ASSDRRGRDEQY
once	TRBV2	ASSKLAGGNNEQF
-	TRBV6-1	ASSGIRGGEQF
-	TRBV27	ASRLRGRTEAF
-	TRBV7-2	ASRSGWRDNEQF
once	TRBV7-9	ASSLGPRNRTEAF
-	TRBV19	ASSIVANGFTGELF
once	TRBV18	ASSPPGLLAAGELF
-	TRBV7-9	ASSLASSSSYNEQF
-	TRBV4-3	ASSQDPPSSYNEQF
-	TRBV30	AWSGTGGFSLLYEQY
-	TRBV9	ASSSRGASTIY
-	TRBV23-1	AYGGHPNYGYT
-	TRBV10-3	AISATGGRETQY
-	TRBV25-1	ASSDAAGSDTQY
few	TRBV28	ARELSSNQPQH
-	TRBV7-2	ASSLDGGGSYNEQF
-	TRBV6-6	ASSSDRGYEQY